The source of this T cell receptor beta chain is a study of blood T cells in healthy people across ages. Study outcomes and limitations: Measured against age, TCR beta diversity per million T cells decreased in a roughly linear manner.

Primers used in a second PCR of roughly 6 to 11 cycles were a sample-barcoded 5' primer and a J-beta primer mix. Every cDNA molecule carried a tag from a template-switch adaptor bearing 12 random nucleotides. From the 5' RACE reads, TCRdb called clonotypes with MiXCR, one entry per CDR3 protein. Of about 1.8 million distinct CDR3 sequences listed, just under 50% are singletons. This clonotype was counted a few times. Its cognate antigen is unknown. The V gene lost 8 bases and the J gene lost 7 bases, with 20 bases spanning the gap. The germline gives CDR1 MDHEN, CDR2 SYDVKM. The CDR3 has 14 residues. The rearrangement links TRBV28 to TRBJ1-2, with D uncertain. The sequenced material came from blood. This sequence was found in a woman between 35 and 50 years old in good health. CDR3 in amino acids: CASQLTDGRRGYTF. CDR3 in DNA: TGTGCCAGCCAATTGACGGACGGTAGACGTGGCTACACCTTC.